This entry describes one TCR beta chain. It lacks a known antigen. No clone much larger than this one lies a single base away; base qualities are absent. These data originate in a study of blood T cell repertoires in COVID-19 (dated by TCRdb to 2020 to 2021). In the study overall: Samples covering the acute and convalescent phases of COVID-19 were provided by collaborators in the United States, Italy and Spain. The material from the prospective study consisted of cDNA or gDNA derived from T cells, B-cell-depleted T cells, or PBMCs. Subjects who had been exposed to COVID-19, were actively infected with it, or had recovered from it provided the deeply sampled blood TCRbeta repertoires that made up the dataset. The repertoires were made available in a free public database intended to serve as a resource for research on the immune response to SARS-CoV-2. The samples were drawn from the first 160 participants of the ongoing ImmuneRACE study and from over a thousand subjects provided by 6 global collaborators. A de-identified subject ID, COVID-19 status, age in years and sex were almost always included in the sample metadata. Where HLA class I and class II types were available, the types were taken from metadata supplied by the sample provider, not from assay-based typing.

One collaborating source in Seattle enrolled patients while the patients were actively infected and followed the patients over time throughout the course of disease. Whole blood was collected in K2EDTA tubes by collaborating institutions according to the institutions' own protocols. Collaborator samples were shipped for TCRbeta analysis as frozen whole blood, isolated PBMCs, or DNA extracted from either sample type. Per the germline V gene (reference sequence), SEHNR is the CDR1 and FQNEAQ is the CDR2. Trimming takes 5 bases from V and 2 bases from J, and the germline ends sit 9 bases apart. The CDR3, from cysteine to phenylalanine, totals 13 residues. The read is trimmed to its CDR3 DNA, 39 bases read in frame from base 1. TCRbeta CDR3 regions were amplified from genomic DNA by means of the immunoSEQ Assay, a bias-controlled multiplex PCR. The authors' analysis ran thus. The number of nucleated cells in each sample was estimated by amplification of reference gene primers within the assay. To quantify the absolute abundance of each unique TCRbeta CDR3 rearrangement, sequence reads were collapsed and filtered. For each sample, productive Simpson clonality was calculated as the square root of Simpson's diversity index over productive rearrangements. In its TCRdb copy, this immuneACCESS table keeps in-frame sequences only and misses some clones. Where compared with another copy, unresolved V genes explain less than half of these, and the others have no known cause. That table supplies the V and J calls and clone size; D and trimming were determined from the DNA. This sample holds about 130,000 clones; 75% to 90% were observed only once. Roughly 4.3% of the sample is held by the ten biggest clonotypes.

Broad study findings and their caveats: The amount of clinical and demographic metadata varied by source and participant and was provided uncurated.

The chain is made from TRBV7-9 and TRBJ1-1; D gene: possibly TRBD1, on 5 matching bases. The TCR comes from a man aged 55 to 70 with COVID-19, enrolled during active disease. Sequenced material: peripheral blood. The bases are TGTGCCAGCAGCCCCAGGGTTAACACTGAAGCTTTCTTT. Translated, it gives CASSPRVNTEAFF.